This TCR beta chain was retrieved from a study of blood T cells in healthy people across ages. Through a sample-barcoded 5' primer and a J-beta primer mix, a second PCR was run for roughly 7 to 12 cycles. TCRdb reprocessed the 5' RACE reads via MiXCR and lists one record per CDR3 protein. Altogether some 860,000 distinct CDR3 sequences are present, roughly three fifths being singletons, with the ten largest covering more than 25%. Points from the study as a whole: TCR beta diversity tracked closely with naive T cell percentage. A conclusive naive versus antigen-experienced comparison was prevented by the unsorted PBMCs.

On this clonotype itself: Antigen unknown.

The sequenced material came from blood. This sequence was found in a man aged 35 to 55 in good health.

The CDR3 DNA reads as TGTGCCAGCGACACAGATACGCAGTATTTT. This sequence encodes CASDTDTQYF. The chain is built from TRBV7-9 and TRBJ2-3, with D unresolved. V shed 8 bases and J shed 2 bases, with 2 bases lying between them. Germline CDR1 and CDR2: SEHNR and FQNEAQ (reference sequence). The CDR3 is 10 residues long.